The rows below give T cell receptor beta chains drawn from one sample of a study of blood T cells in healthy people across ages. TCRdb itself ran the 5' RACE reads through MiXCR, one entry per CDR3 protein. The sample consists of about 700,000 distinct CDR3 sequences, approximately 30% of them appearing once. Sequenced material: blood. These receptors were collected from a woman older than 75 in good health. Both conserved end residues are part of each CDR3. The D gene is left open where the match is weak. Size is omitted from some rows. Given values are once, few, many or a class for expanded clones.

clone_size	v_call	j_call	d_call	cdr3_aa
-	TRBV24-1	TRBJ2-4	-	CATSDFGTGSNVQYF
many	TRBV7-3	TRBJ2-3	-	CASSLTGVDTDTQYF
many	TRBV5-1	TRBJ2-7	-	CASKVQDNYEQYF
many	TRBV12-3/TRBV12-4	TRBJ2-3	-	CASSFTTGRTDTQYF
-	TRBV6-6	TRBJ1-3	TRBD1	CASGKRTGQTNTIYF
-	TRBV27	TRBJ2-2	TRBD2	CASSFDGRAGELFF
-	TRBV12-5	TRBJ1-1	-	CASGRIRGRTEAFF
few	TRBV28	TRBJ1-5	-	CASSYSGFSQPQHF
few	TRBV29-1	TRBJ1-1	-	CSVGTFMTEAFF
many	TRBV7-2	TRBJ2-4	-	CASSLGSGIAKNIQYF
many	TRBV2	TRBJ1-2	-	CASSETYGYTF
many	TRBV7-3	TRBJ2-7	TRBD2	CASSLRGGGGYEQYF
few	TRBV9	TRBJ1-3	-	CASSVGAGSGNTIYF
-	TRBV3-1	TRBJ2-3	-	CASSQGGRATDTQYF
few	TRBV28	TRBJ1-1	-	CASSPGPSSNTEAFF
many	TRBV6-5	TRBJ1-1	TRBD1	CASSVQGGNTEAFF
few	TRBV4-3	TRBJ2-1	-	CASSQEAGPVDEQFF
-	TRBV12-3/TRBV12-4	TRBJ1-1	-	CASSLTRTSAFF
many	TRBV28	TRBJ1-2	-	CASSSGPLRRGYTF
-	TRBV12-3/TRBV12-4	TRBJ2-3	TRBD2	CATGSSGVGADTQYF
-	TRBV4-3	TRBJ1-1	TRBD1	CASSQVRDRKTEAFF
many	TRBV5-1	TRBJ2-7	-	CASSLSGTPYEQYF
many	TRBV14	TRBJ2-3	-	CASSQRALLDTQYF
many	TRBV15	TRBJ2-3	-	CATSREGKWSTDTQYF
-	TRBV29-1	TRBJ2-7	TRBD1	CSVATGGRDYEQYF
-	TRBV12-3/TRBV12-4	TRBJ2-3	-	CASRHAQHTDTQYF
many	TRBV10-3	TRBJ2-7	-	CAIRTVQGAPSYEQYF
-	TRBV7-9	TRBJ2-7	-	CASSLSGRLRTYEQYF
many	TRBV7-2	TRBJ2-4	TRBD1	CASSPFGAGGMKVAKNIQYF
many	TRBV12-3/TRBV12-4	TRBJ2-1	TRBD1	CASKNRGEQFF
many	TRBV28	TRBJ1-2	-	CASSYGRAGYGYTF
-	TRBV7-2	TRBJ2-1	-	CASSPGLTPGYNEQFF
few	TRBV14	TRBJ1-1	-	CASSQVRGHTEAFF
-	TRBV6-6	TRBJ2-1	-	CASSKLKIITGSRQFF
few	TRBV28	TRBJ2-5	-	CASTFWGMRETQYF
few	TRBV4-3	TRBJ1-6	-	CASSHGDSPLHF
-	TRBV6-2/TRBV6-3	TRBJ1-1	-	CASSYSIRQKNTEAFF
few	TRBV7-2	TRBJ1-6	-	CASSPGGRVPLHF
-	TRBV5-1	TRBJ2-7	-	CASSLRENSLREQYF
many	TRBV12-3/TRBV12-4	TRBJ2-5	TRBD2	CASSPGGGVETQYF
many	TRBV5-4	TRBJ2-5	-	CASSITETQYF
many	TRBV20-1	TRBJ2-7	TRBD2	CSAGTSGSYEQYF
many	TRBV15	TRBJ2-1	TRBD1	CATSRPEGQGYNEQFF
-	TRBV6-5	TRBJ1-2	-	CASNPKPGGGYTF